A single sample is the source of the 29 T cell receptor beta chains below, sequenced in a study of spatial heterogeneity in lung cancer. Study outcomes and limitations: The number of expanded tumor alpha and beta chains correlated with mutation number.

The antigens of these receptors remain unknown. TCRdb independently ran MiXCR on the 5' RACE reads; one entry per CDR3 protein. In the table there are approximately 94,000 distinct CDR3 sequences, about 4.6% of which are singletons. The time point was: sample taken at primary tumor resection. Source: lung tumor tissue, taken at surgery. The receptors here all came from a male donor with early-stage non-small cell lung cancer.

This clonotype was observed many times. The rearrangement uses TRBV5-1 and TRBJ2-2; D is undetermined. CDR1 and CDR2 from the germline V gene are SGHRS and YFSETQ. The CDR3 has 15 residues. Trimming removed 1 base at V and 1 base at J, with 8 bases between. Here the CDR3 DNA reads TGCGCCAGCAGCTTGAACTACGTGAACACCGGGGAGCTGTTTTTT. This translates into CASSLNYVNTGELFF.

V gene TRBV4-1 combines with J gene TRBJ1-5; TRBD1 aligns across 9 bases. Looked up from germline, CDR1 is MGHRA and CDR2 is YSYEKL. The CDR3 sequence is 17 residues long. The junction had 8 bases not matched to a gene; V was cut back by 1 base and J by 4 bases. The CDR3 region is CASSQAPWTGVNQPQHF. The CDR3 DNA follows: TGCGCCAGCAGCCAAGCCCCCTGGACAGGGGTAAATCAGCCCCAGCATTTT.

The sample holds many counts of this clonotype. V usage is TRBV6-1 and J usage is TRBJ1-2; maybe TRBD1 (6 bases). CDR1 is MNHNS and CDR2 is SASEGT in the germline V gene. The CDR3 sequence is 14 residues long. Trimming took off 0 bases at V and 3 bases at J, with 8 bases between the two ends. CDR3 protein: CASSEARGYYGYTF. In nucleotides, the CDR3 is TGTGCCAGCAGTGAAGCGAGGGGGTACTATGGCTACACCTTC.

Many counts were recorded for this clonotype. An end of the junction does not agree with germline; a read error may underlie this. The chain employs TRBV28 and TRBJ2-3; 8 bases are shared with TRBD2. This CDR3 comprises 14 residues. Germline V gene lookup returns CDR1 MDHEN and CDR2 SYDVKM. CDR3 DNA: TGTGCCAGCGCGGTTCTAGCGGGCACGGATACGCAGTATTTT. This gives the protein CASAVLAGTDTQYF.

The sample holds many counts of this clonotype. The rearrangement uses TRBV7-9 and TRBJ1-3; 7 nucleotides match TRBD1. Trimming cost V 3 bases and J 7 bases; bases outside gene matches: 3. In germline, CDR1 is SEHNR, CDR2 FQNEAQ (reference sequence). The CDR3 sequence is 13 residues long. The CDR3 DNA sequence: TGTGCCAGCAGCTTTGGCAGGGGGAACACCATATATTTT. This sequence encodes CASSFGRGNTIYF.

This clonotype was observed a few times. This sequence joins TRBV7-9 and TRBJ1-1; 7 nucleotides agree with TRBD1. The V segment lost 5 bases and the J segment 2 bases; nucleotides outside the gene matches: 5. The CDR3 loop spans 14 amino acids. Germline CDR1 is SEHNR and CDR2 is FQNEAQ (reference sequence). The CDR3 DNA sequence: TGTGCCAGCAGCGTTTGGACAGGCAACACTGAAGCTTTCTTT. Its translation: CASSVWTGNTEAFF.

This clonotype was observed a few times. The chain couples TRBV29-1 to TRBJ2-1; TRBD1 agrees at 9 bases. V dropped 3 bases and J dropped 6; count of bases not matched to a gene: 9. Looked up from germline, CDR1 is SQVTM and CDR2 is ANQGSEA. The CDR3 is 15 amino acids. The CDR3 is CSVDQGTGSGNEQFF. In DNA, the CDR3 is TGCAGCGTTGATCAGGGGACAGGGTCTGGCAATGAGCAGTTCTTC.

This clonotype has a count of ten or more. This rearrangement joins TRBV11-2 to TRBJ2-6, with D unresolved. The germline gives CDR1 SGHAT, CDR2 FQNNGV. The ends were cut back, 2 bases at V and 0 bases at J, with 8 bases in the middle. CDR3 size: 16 residues. This chain's CDR3 is CASSLNSPSGANVLTF. The CDR3 DNA reads as TGTGCCAGCAGCTTAAACTCCCCCTCTGGGGCCAACGTCCTGACTTTC.

This clonotype was seen many times. The gene calls are TRBV7-9 and TRBJ1-5, with D uncertain. CDR3 length equals 13 residues. The germline V gene encodes CDR1 SEHNR and CDR2 FQNEAQ (reference sequence). With 3 bases removed from V and 5 bases from J, the gap between germline ends came to 8 bases. In DNA, the CDR3 is TGTGCCAGCAGCTTGAACAGTGATCAGCCCCAGCATTTT. This encodes CASSLNSDQPQHF.

V is TRBV6-2 or TRBV6-3 and J is TRBJ2-1, with no clear D. The CDR3 totals 18 residues. V gave up 4 bases and J gave up 3 bases, with 22 bases separating them. CDR1 and CDR2 (germline): MNHEY, SVGEGT. CDR3 sequence: CASSSPRLISVRYNEQFF. The DNA for the CDR3 is TGTGCCAGCAGTTCCCCCAGACTTATCTCGGTCCGCTACAATGAGCAGTTCTTC.

This clonotype was observed many times. The chain carries TRBV12-3 or TRBV12-4 and TRBJ2-3, with a weak D call TRBD2 (5 bases). CDR3 length equals 14 residues. V was shortened by 3 bases and J by 2 bases, with 9 bases between the two germline ends. In DNA, the CDR3 is TGTGCCAGCAGTTTCATGACTACCACAGATACGCAGTATTTT. As protein: CASSFMTTTDTQYF.

In its sample, this clonotype was seen many times. The V and J genes are TRBV6-1 and TRBJ2-6, with D possibly being TRBD2 (5 bases). V lost 6 bases to trimming and J lost 2 bases, with 8 bases between them. Germline CDR1 and CDR2: MNHNS and SASEGT. CDR3 length: 14 residues. CDR3: CASRTAAGANVLTF. In DNA, the CDR3 is TGTGCCAGCAGAACAGCGGCTGGGGCCAACGTCCTGACTTTC.

The CDR3 sequence is CASSGDGYEQYF. The CDR3, as DNA: TGTGCCAGCTCAGGGGACGGATACGAGCAGTACTTC. V and J are TRBV6-5 and TRBJ2-7; a weak D match, TRBD1 (6 bases). The CDR3 is 12 amino acids. V was pared by 8 bases and J by 4 bases, with 12 bases between. Germline V gene sequence: CDR1 MNHEY, CDR2 SVGAGI.

In this sample, this clonotype turned up many times. The chain links TRBV3-1 to TRBJ2-7, with no clear D. Germline CDR1 and CDR2: LGHDT and YNNKEL (reference sequence). V dropped 4 bases and J dropped 6 bases, with 10 bases sitting between them. The length of the CDR3 is 12 residues. DNA of the CDR3: TGTGCCAGCAGCCCCTCCTTTGGCGAGCAGTACTTC. Its translation: CASSPSFGEQYF.

This clonotype occurred many times. CDR3 nucleotides: TGTGCCAGCAGCGTAGCCAGCGGGAGCGGGTCAGATACGCAGTATTTT. As protein: CASSVASGSGSDTQYF. The V gene is TRBV9, the J gene TRBJ2-3; TRBD2 matches 8 bases. The CDR3 has 16 residues. Per the germline V gene, CDR1 is SGDLS and CDR2 is YYNGEE. V lost 0 bases to trimming and J lost 4 bases; unmatched junction nucleotides: 7.

This clonotype was counted at least ten times. V and J are TRBV27 and TRBJ2-3; D is unclear. Per the germline V gene, CDR1 is MNHEY and CDR2 is SMNVEV (reference sequence). The CDR3 length is 15 residues. Trimming removed 3 bases at V and 0 bases at J, with 10 bases between. The chain's CDR3 is CASSFLSGSTDTQYF. The CDR3 region has the DNA TGTGCCAGCAGTTTTTTAAGTGGGAGCACAGATACGCAGTATTTT.

To note about this clonotype: A single base separates this from a much larger clone, so it may be a read error. The V call is TRBV6-5, the J call TRBJ1-5; unclear D gene. With 4 bases removed from V and 5 bases from J, the gap between germline ends came to 9 bases. This CDR3 is built from 13 residues. The germline CDR1 and CDR2 sequences are MNHEY and SVGAGI. Written as DNA, the CDR3 is TGTGCCAGCAGTTGGTCGGAGGATCAGCCCCAGCATTTT. As protein: CASSWSEDQPQHF.

This clonotype was observed many times. The V gene is TRBV5-1, the J gene TRBJ1-4; TRBD1 matches at 10 bases. Trimming at V came to 4 bases and at J to 6 bases, leaving 6 bases not matched to a gene. Germline assignment: CDR1 SGHRS and CDR2 YFSETQ. The CDR3 covers 15 residues. In DNA form, the CDR3 reads TGCGCCAGCAGCCGTACTGGGACAGGGGATGAAAAACTGTTTTTT. This translates into CASSRTGTGDEKLFF.

This clonotype was picked up many times. This chain joins TRBV7-2 and TRBJ2-1; no reliable D call. Germline assignment: CDR1 SGHTA and CDR2 FQGNSA. The CDR3 is 15 residues long. V was cut by 4 bases and J by 1 base, with 11 bases left in between. In DNA form, the CDR3 reads TGTGCCAGCAGCTCCCCCCGGACGTCCTACAATGAGCAGTTCTTC. Amino acid sequence: CASSSPRTSYNEQFF.

This clonotype was recorded many times. CDR3 sequence reads: CASSLDRGQTEAFF. The CDR3 bases are TGTGCCAGCAGCCTGGACAGGGGTCAAACTGAAGCTTTCTTT. The genes are TRBV27 and TRBJ1-1, with 9 positions matching TRBD1. Per the germline V gene, CDR1 is MNHEY and CDR2 is SMNVEV (reference sequence). The CDR3 totals 14 residues. V lost 6 bases, J lost 5 bases, and 7 bases stayed unmatched.

This clonotype was counted ten times or more. V gene TRBV5-1 combines with J gene TRBJ2-1, with 12 bases aligning to TRBD2. V shed 0 bases and J 4 bases; nucleotides not matched to a gene: 5. The germline V gene encodes CDR1 SGHRS and CDR2 YFSETQ. The CDR3 has 17 amino acids. The CDR3 DNA sequence: TGCGCCAGCAGCTTGGTGCTAGCGGGAGGGTTATACAATGAGCAGTTCTTC. Translating gives CASSLVLAGGLYNEQFF.

Ten or more counts support this clonotype. The chain has TRBV6-2 or TRBV6-3 and TRBJ2-3; D may correspond to TRBD1 or TRBD2 (5 bases each). Trimming took off 3 bases at V and 5 bases at J, with 21 bases between the two ends. This CDR3 spans 17 amino acids. CDR1 is MNHEY, CDR2 SVGEGT, per germline. The CDR3 region is CASSYPPGTRRGDTQYF. The CDR3 DNA is TGTGCCAGCAGTTATCCACCCGGGACCCGCCGGGGAGATACGCAGTATTTT.

In its sample, this clonotype was seen many times. The chain carries TRBV5-1 and TRBJ2-1; unclear D gene. This CDR3 is 16 amino acids long. V was cut by 2 bases and J by 7 bases, with 19 bases left in between. Germline CDR1 and CDR2: SGHRS and YFSETQ. CDR3 DNA: TGCGCCAGCAGCTTCGGTATCATGGGCGCCTGGAATGAGCAGTTCTTC. Translation: CASSFGIMGAWNEQFF.

This clonotype was recorded at least ten times. This chain joins TRBV27 and TRBJ1-5; the D gene is possibly TRBD1 (6 bases). V gave up 9 bases and J gave up 7 bases, with 16 bases separating them. This CDR3 spans 13 amino acids. Germline values: CDR1 MNHEY, CDR2 SMNVEV (reference sequence). This chain's CDR3 is CASSYRDNQPQHF. The CDR3 DNA reads TGTGCCAGTTCTTACAGGGACAACCAGCCCCAGCATTTT.

The table lists this clonotype with many counts. The rearrangement uses TRBV28 and TRBJ1-3; D unresolved. V was clipped by 3 bases and J by 4 bases, with 10 bases between them. This CDR3 region has 14 residues. CDR1 and CDR2 (germline): MDHEN, SYDVKM. CDR3 region: CASSFTHGGNTIYF. CDR3 sequence (DNA): TGTGCCAGCAGTTTCACCCACGGGGGAAACACCATATATTTT.

This clonotype was detected a few times. This chain uses TRBV20-1 with TRBJ1-2, with 10 bases fitting TRBD1. The CDR3 runs to 12 residues. Germline V CDR1 and CDR2: DFQATT, SNEGSKA (reference sequence). The ends lost 7 bases at V and 6 bases at J; junction bases unmatched: 5. This CDR3 is CSVQTGGNGYTF. The CDR3 bases are TGCAGTGTTCAGACAGGGGGCAATGGCTACACCTTC.

This clonotype has at least ten counts. This chain joins TRBV3-1 and TRBJ1-2, with D possibly being TRBD1 (6 bases). V lost 3 bases and J lost 8, with 10 bases in between. The CDR3 spans 12 residues. From germline, CDR1 is LGHDT and CDR2 YNNKEL (reference sequence). The CDR3 sequence: CASSHAGEGYTF. CDR3 nucleotides: TGTGCCAGCAGCCACGCAGGGGAAGGCTACACCTTC.

This clonotype occurred a few times. CDR3 nucleotides: TGTGCCATCAGTGAGGCGGGATATGGCAATCAGCCCCAGCATTTT. Translation: CAISEAGYGNQPQHF. The rearrangement joins TRBV10-3 to TRBJ1-5; D gene ambiguous. Germline CDR1 ENHRY, CDR2 SYGVKD. Deletions cut 2 bases from V and 2 bases from J, with 10 bases between. This CDR3 region has 15 residues.

This clonotype has a count of ten or more. The rearrangement uses TRBV5-1 and TRBJ1-1; the match to TRBD1 covers 10 bases. CDR1 SGHRS and CDR2 YFSETQ come from the germline V gene. CDR3 size: 18 residues. V dropped 0 bases and J dropped 0; count of bases not matched to a gene: 8. CDR3 protein: CASSLAAPGQGLNTEAFF. Written as DNA, the CDR3 is TGCGCCAGCAGCTTGGCCGCCCCGGGACAGGGGCTGAACACTGAAGCTTTCTTT.